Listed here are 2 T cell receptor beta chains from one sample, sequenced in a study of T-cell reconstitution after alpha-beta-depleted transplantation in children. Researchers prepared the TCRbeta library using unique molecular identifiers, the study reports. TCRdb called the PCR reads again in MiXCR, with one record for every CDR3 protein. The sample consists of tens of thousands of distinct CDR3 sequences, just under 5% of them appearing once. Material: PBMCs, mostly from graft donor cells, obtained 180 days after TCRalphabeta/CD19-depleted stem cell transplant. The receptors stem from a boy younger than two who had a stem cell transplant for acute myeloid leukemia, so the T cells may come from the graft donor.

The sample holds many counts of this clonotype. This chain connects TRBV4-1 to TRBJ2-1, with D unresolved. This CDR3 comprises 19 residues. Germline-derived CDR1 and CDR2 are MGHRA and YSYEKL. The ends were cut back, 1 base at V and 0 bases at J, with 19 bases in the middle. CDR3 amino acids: CASSQARYLTVNSYNEQFF. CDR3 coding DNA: TGCGCCAGCAGCCAAGCCCGTTATTTGACGGTTAACTCCTACAATGAGCAGTTCTTC.

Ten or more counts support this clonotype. CDR3 bases: TGTGCCAGCATCGACGTGGGGCTACTCTACAATGAGCAGTTCTTC. Amino acid sequence: CASIDVGLLYNEQFF. The chain has TRBV12-3 or TRBV12-4 and TRBJ2-1; D might be TRBD1 (5 bases). The length of the CDR3 is 15 residues. The V and J ends lost 7 bases and 3 bases respectively, with 16 bases between them.